Presented here are 5 T cell receptor beta chains from one specimen sequenced in a study of blood T cells in healthy people across ages. It was with a sample-barcoded 5' primer and a J-beta primer mix that a second PCR of roughly 7 to 12 cycles was run. One entry per CDR3 protein, called by TCRdb with MiXCR from the 5' RACE reads. The sample lists about 780,000 distinct CDR3 sequences, 35% to 50% occurring once. What was sequenced was blood. Receptors originate from an elderly man in good health.

The chain links TRBV12-3 or TRBV12-4 to TRBJ1-1; D call uncertain. V gave up 6 bases and J gave up 11 bases, with 13 bases separating them. The CDR3 has 11 residues. As DNA, the CDR3 is TGTGCCAGCAGCTCACACCACAAGGCTTTCTTT. Its translation is CASSSHHKAFF.

As regards this clonotype: Sequence at one end of the junction differs from germline and may be a read error. The J gene is TRBJ2-7, the V gene TRBV5-1; 7 nucleotides match TRBD1. The length of the CDR3 is 18 residues. Germline V lookup: CDR1 SGHRS, CDR2 YFSETQ. This chain's CDR3 is CASSLRGYGFGTDYEQYF. CDR3 coding DNA: TGCGCTAGCAGCTTGCGCGGGTACGGTTTTGGGACAGACTACGAGCAGTACTTC.

This clonotype has only one observation. At one end, the junction sequence differs from germline, possibly due to a read error. V gene TRBV9 combines with J gene TRBJ2-7; weak D call: TRBD1 (5 bases). Germline V gene lookup returns CDR1 SGDLS and CDR2 YYNGEE. The CDR3 is 15 residues long. The CDR3 DNA follows: TGTGCCTGCAGCGTAGATTTAGGGGTCGGCTACGAGCAGTACTTC. This gives the protein CACSVDLGVGYEQYF.

Of note for this clonotype: A read error may be the cause here, since a much bigger clone is one base away. The chain carries TRBV4-2 and TRBJ2-5; TRBD1 agrees at 7 bases. The last part of the DNA fits TRBJ2-7 better; the J call may be wrong. The CDR3 consists of 14 residues. The germline gives CDR1 LGHNA, CDR2 YNFKEQ. CDR3 sequence: CASSQERGPYEQYF. The DNA of the CDR3 is TGTGCCAGCAGCCAAGAGAGGGGGCCCTACGAGCAGTACTTC.

This clonotype was found a few times. V usage is TRBV21-1 and J usage is TRBJ2-5. TRBV21-1 is given as a pseudogene. The CDR3 totals 10 residues. The CDR3 coding sequence is TGTGCCAGCACCCCGGAGACCCAGTACTTC. It is translated as CASTPETQYF.